The rows below give T cell receptor beta chains drawn from one sample of a study of T cells after yellow fever vaccination. TCRdb redid the calling of the 5' RACE reads with MiXCR, one entry per CDR3 protein. The table lists 400,000 or so distinct CDR3 sequences, roughly 12% of them singletons. The starting material was PBMCs, obtained on the day of the first yellow fever vaccination. All receptors derive from a man between 18 and 29 years old who received the YFV17D yellow fever vaccine. Each CDR3 is given with its conserved first and last residue. The order of the fields is J gene, D gene, V gene, clone size, CDR3 DNA, CDR3 protein. A D gene is named only where the DNA matches it firmly. Only some rows state a clone size, as once, few, many or a class for expanded clones.

j_call: TRBJ2-1
d_call: -
v_call: TRBV6-1
clone_size: few
cdr3_nt: TGTGCCAGCAGTGAAGCTCCCGGATACAATGAGCAGTTCTTC
cdr3_aa: CASSEAPGYNEQFF

j_call: TRBJ2-1
d_call: -
v_call: TRBV5-1
clone_size: many
cdr3_nt: TGTGCCAGCAGCTTAGCTGGCGCCAGCTCCTACAATGAGCAGTTCTTC
cdr3_aa: CASSLAGASSYNEQFF

j_call: TRBJ1-2
d_call: -
v_call: TRBV11-2
clone_size: -
cdr3_nt: TGTGCCAGCAGCTTAAGTCAGCTCTATGGCTACACCTTC
cdr3_aa: CASSLSQLYGYTF

j_call: TRBJ1-1
d_call: -
v_call: TRBV2
clone_size: -
cdr3_nt: TGTGCCAGCAGTGAATTCACGAACACTGAAGCTTTCTTT
cdr3_aa: CASSEFTNTEAFF

j_call: TRBJ2-5
d_call: -
v_call: TRBV2
clone_size: many
cdr3_nt: TGTGCCAGCACCAGACAGACCCAAGAGACCCAGTACTTC
cdr3_aa: CASTRQTQETQYF

j_call: TRBJ2-2
d_call: -
v_call: TRBV4-1
clone_size: -
cdr3_nt: TGCGCCAGCAGCCAGGAAAGGCCGACCGGGGAGCTGTTTTTT
cdr3_aa: CASSQERPTGELFF

j_call: TRBJ1-5
d_call: -
v_call: TRBV15
clone_size: few
cdr3_nt: TGTGCCACCAGCCCAGAGTCGGTAAATCAGCCCCAGCATTTT
cdr3_aa: CATSPESVNQPQHF

j_call: TRBJ2-5
d_call: -
v_call: TRBV9
clone_size: -
cdr3_nt: TGTGCCAGCAGCCCCTCCGGGTACCAAGAGACCCAGTACTTC
cdr3_aa: CASSPSGYQETQYF

j_call: TRBJ2-7
d_call: -
v_call: TRBV20-1
clone_size: few
cdr3_nt: TGCAGTGTCCCCCGGGGGAGAGCCGAGCAGTACTTC
cdr3_aa: CSVPRGRAEQYF

j_call: TRBJ2-3
d_call: -
v_call: TRBV5-6
clone_size: few
cdr3_nt: TGTGCCAGCAGCCGGACGCATGCAGATACGCAGTATTTT
cdr3_aa: CASSRTHADTQYF

j_call: TRBJ1-1
d_call: -
v_call: TRBV18
clone_size: few
cdr3_nt: TGTGCCAGCTCACCATCAAGGGGCACTGAAGCTTTCTTT
cdr3_aa: CASSPSRGTEAFF

j_call: TRBJ1-2
d_call: -
v_call: TRBV12-3/TRBV12-4
clone_size: -
cdr3_nt: TGTGCCAGCAGTACAGACCGGGGGGGTATTCCTGGCTACACCTTC
cdr3_aa: CASSTDRGGIPGYTF

j_call: TRBJ2-1
d_call: TRBD2
v_call: TRBV4-1
clone_size: -
cdr3_nt: TGCGCCAGCAGCCTCCTGGGACTAGCGGGGAATGAGCAGTTCTTC
cdr3_aa: CASSLLGLAGNEQFF

j_call: TRBJ2-3
d_call: -
v_call: TRBV29-1
clone_size: -
cdr3_nt: TGCAGCACCCCAGGCCAGGGCACAGATACGCAGTATTTT
cdr3_aa: CSTPGQGTDTQYF

j_call: TRBJ2-7
d_call: TRBD1
v_call: TRBV5-1
clone_size: few
cdr3_nt: TGCGCCAGCAGCCGCATATCTACAGGGGTGACCTACGAGCAGTACTTC
cdr3_aa: CASSRISTGVTYEQYF

j_call: TRBJ2-7
d_call: -
v_call: TRBV11-2
clone_size: -
cdr3_nt: TGTGCCAGCAGCTTAGATAGAGGGTCCGAGCAGTACTTC
cdr3_aa: CASSLDRGSEQYF